Following are 8 T cell receptor beta chains from one sample sequenced in a study of T and B cells in COVID-19 patients. TRB rearrangements were amplified by multiplex PCR with BIOMED2 TRB-A/B primers. A single record per CDR3 protein comes from TCRdb applying MiXCR to the multiplex PCR reads. The table has around 10,000 distinct CDR3 sequences, roughly 31% seen once. From blood, about 220-500 ng of genomic DNA served as TRB template. Source material: blood. These receptor sequences come from a human donor with active COVID-19.

In this sample, this clonotype is medium-sized. V is TRBV29-1 and J is TRBJ1-2, with 10 nucleotides matching TRBD1. The CDR3 contains 12 residues. Germline loops: CDR1 SQVTM, CDR2 ANQGSEA. Germline trimming cut 4 bases from V and 6 bases from J; bases unmatched to any gene: 2. CDR3 region: CSVAGTGDGYTF. CDR3 sequence (DNA): TGCAGCGTTGCGGGGACAGGGGATGGCTACACCTTC.

The rearrangement uses TRBV10-3 and TRBJ2-7; D call uncertain. Deletions cut 7 bases from V and 5 bases from J, with 15 bases between. Germline lookup yields CDR1 ENHRY and CDR2 SYGVKD. The CDR3 covers 13 residues. The chain's CDR3 is CAITDRTSHEQYF. The DNA for the CDR3 is TGTGCCATCACCGATCGGACGTCTCACGAGCAGTACTTC.

V usage is TRBV12-3 or TRBV12-4 and J usage is TRBJ2-4; D is uncertain. Deletions cut 5 bases from V and 6 bases from J, with 11 bases between. This CDR3 is built from 13 residues. The DNA for the CDR3 is TGTGCCAGCAGTATTGGTCCCTTAAACATTCAGTACTTC. Protein product: CASSIGPLNIQYF.

This chain connects TRBV6-1 to TRBJ2-3; TRBD1 matches at 8 bases. V trimming: 8 bases; J trimming: 2 bases; junction bases outside the gene matches: 3. Germline assignment: CDR1 MNHNS and CDR2 SASEGT. The CDR3 spans 13 residues. CDR3 residues: CASDRGSTDTQYF. The CDR3 DNA reads TGTGCCAGCGACAGGGGATCCACAGATACGCAGTATTTT.

Regarding this clonotype: Possible read error: a much larger clone is one base away. This sequence joins TRBV29-1 and TRBJ1-1, with a possible D match to TRBD1 (5 bases). The CDR3 has 15 residues. Germline V gene data show CDR1 as SQVTM and CDR2 as ANQGSEA. The DNA for the CDR3 is TGCAACGTTGGCGGGAACAGGAATATCGAAATTGAAGCTTTCTTT. Its protein is CNVGGNRNIEIEAFF.

This sequence joins TRBV20-1 and TRBJ2-1, with 9 bases lining up with TRBD2. The CDR3 consists of 15 residues. V was pared by 4 bases and J by 7 bases, with 11 bases of the junction left unmatched. Germline CDR1 DFQATT, CDR2 SNEGSKA (reference sequence). CDR3: CSANSAGGLENEQFF. CDR3 coding DNA: TGCAGTGCTAATAGTGCGGGGGGGCTCGAGAATGAGCAGTTCTTC.

The DNA of the CDR3 is TGTGCCAGCAGCAAAGATTATACCTACGAGCAGTACTTC. Protein: CASSKDYTYEQYF. The V gene is TRBV21-1, the J gene TRBJ2-7. TRBV21-1 is termed a pseudogene. The length of the CDR3 is 13 residues.

In DNA form, the CDR3 reads TGTGCCAGCAGTGTCCCTGATGGCCGGGAGGACACTGAAGCTTTCTTT. Amino acid sequence: CASSVPDGREDTEAFF. J is TRBJ1-1 and V is TRBV6-4; D gene uncertain. Per germline, CDR1 MRHNA and CDR2 SNTAGT. The CDR3 extends over 16 amino acids. V lost 4 bases to trimming and J lost 3 bases, with 18 bases between them.